These 18 T cell receptor beta chains came from one sample sequenced in a study of OX40 agonist ivuxolimab in advanced cancers. Profiling relied on immunoSEQ multiplex PCR, and the TCRdb table lists in-frame clones only, not all of them. The sample consists of around 76,000 clones, 86% of them appearing once. The starting material was CD4+ or CD8+ T cells sorted from blood, obtained in a trial of the OX40 agonist ivuxolimab. The receptors were sampled from an adult with an advanced solid tumor such as melanoma, head and neck, liver or kidney cancer.

V usage is TRBV6-5 and J usage is TRBJ1-4; D is undetermined. V was cut by 0 bases and J by 8 bases, with 13 bases left in between. The CDR3 is 15 amino acids. Germline-derived CDR1 and CDR2 are MNHEY and SVGAGI. For the CDR3, the DNA is TGTGCCAGCAGTTACTCTGGAGGGATGTTCGAAAAACTGTTTTTT. Translation gives CASSYSGGMFEKLFF.

The chain recombines TRBV5-1 with TRBJ2-3; 8 bases are a match to TRBD1. Germline CDR1 SGHRS, CDR2 YFSETQ. The CDR3 extends over 16 amino acids. J lost 1 base, V lost 4 bases, and 8 bases had no gene match. CDR3 sequence: CASSDTETGGTDTQYF. CDR3 bases: TGCGCCAGCAGCGATACGGAGACAGGGGGCACAGATACGCAGTATTTT.

V is TRBV7-9 and J is TRBJ1-2, with 7 bases matching TRBD1. Germline V gives CDR1 SEHNR, CDR2 FQNEAQ (reference sequence). V gave up 1 base and J gave up 5 bases; unmatched junction bases: 7. CDR3 length equals 15 residues. The CDR3 DNA sequence: TGTGCCAGCAGCTTAGGGGCAGGGGGACTTTATGGCTACACCTTC. Translation gives CASSLGAGGLYGYTF.

The chain joins TRBV6-4 to TRBJ2-3, with D perhaps TRBD2 (6 bases). This CDR3 is 14 amino acids long. The V end was cut by 2 bases, the J end by 1 base, with 7 bases between. The germline gives CDR1 MRHNA, CDR2 SNTAGT. The CDR3 sequence is CASSDGGGTDTQYF. Written as DNA, the CDR3 is TGTGCCAGCAGTGACGGCGGGGGCACAGATACGCAGTATTTT.

The genes are TRBV28 and TRBJ1-2, with D hard to call. Trimming took off 7 bases at V and 4 bases at J, with 16 bases between the two ends. Germline CDR1 and CDR2: MDHEN and SYDVKM. The CDR3 consists of 14 residues. The CDR3 protein is CASTTTAGAYGYTF. CDR3 nucleotide sequence: TGTGCCAGCACCACCACGGCGGGAGCCTATGGCTACACCTTC.

The genes are TRBV10-3 and TRBJ1-2; 12 positions agree with TRBD1. In germline, CDR1 is ENHRY, CDR2 SYGVKD. The CDR3 has 14 residues. V lost 7 bases, J lost 7 bases, and 7 bases stayed unmatched. The CDR3 DNA reads TGTGCCATCACCGCGGGACAGGGGGCCTCTGGCTACACCTTC. Translated, it gives CAITAGQGASGYTF.

The chain combines TRBV11-3 with TRBJ2-7; no clear D. The CDR3 totals 16 residues. CDR1 and CDR2 from the germline V gene are SGHNT and YENEEA. V lost 1 base, J lost 5 bases, and 18 bases lay in between. This chain's CDR3 is CASSLGTLLAVNEQYF. DNA of the CDR3: TGTGCCAGCAGCTTAGGGACCCTACTTGCGGTTAACGAGCAGTACTTC.

The gene calls are TRBV7-8 and TRBJ1-2, with 11 bases identical to TRBD1. The CDR3 spans 15 residues. The J segment lost 4 bases and the V segment lost 5 bases, leaving 6 bases of the junction unmatched. From germline, CDR1 is SGHVS and CDR2 FQNEAQ. The DNA of the CDR3 is TGTGCCAGCAGCACAGGACAGGGGGCAGGCTATGGCTACACCTTC. Encoded protein: CASSTGQGAGYGYTF.

The genes are TRBV4-3 and TRBJ2-5; 9 bases are shared with TRBD1. The CDR3 has 15 residues. V lost 0 bases and J lost 5; bases outside the gene matches: 4. Germline-derived CDR1 and CDR2 are LGHNA and YSLEER. The CDR3: CASSQEDRGIETQYF. CDR3 sequence (DNA): TGCGCCAGCAGCCAAGAAGACAGGGGGATTGAGACCCAGTACTTC.

In this sample, this clone turned up a few times. The same CDR3 is also encoded by other DNA sequences in this sample. The genes are TRBV30 and TRBJ2-4; no clear D. The CDR3 runs to 15 residues. Looked up from germline, CDR1 is GTSNPN and CDR2 is SVGIG (reference sequence). V was cut by 3 bases and J by 0 bases, with 12 bases left in between. CDR3 in amino acids: CAWSVGPLAKNIQYF. DNA for the CDR3: TGTGCCTGGAGCGTTGGTCCTTTAGCCAAAAACATTCAGTACTTC.

The chain is built from TRBV7-3 and TRBJ1-4; weak D call: TRBD1 (5 bases). Germline V lookup: CDR1 SGHTA, CDR2 FQGTGA. Between the trimmed V and J ends, which lost 5 bases and 3 bases, there was a span of 13 bases. CDR3 length: 15 residues. CDR3 sequence: CASSRTGTANEKLFF. For the CDR3, the DNA is TGTGCCAGCAGCCGAACAGGCACCGCTAATGAAAAACTGTTTTTT.

The chain combines TRBV15 with TRBJ1-1; D is undetermined. Germline CDR1 is LNHNV and CDR2 is YYDKDF (reference sequence). Deletions cut 4 bases from V and 1 base from J, with 10 bases between. The CDR3 is 14 amino acids. The CDR3 is CATSIRPTNTEAFF. The CDR3 bases are TGTGCCACCAGCATACGGCCGACGAACACTGAAGCTTTCTTT.

The chain uses TRBV4-1 and TRBJ1-1; 9 bases fit TRBD1. V gave up 3 bases and J gave up 3 bases; unmatched junction bases: 11. CDR3 size: 17 residues. CDR1 MGHRA and CDR2 YSYEKL come from the germline V gene. The DNA for the CDR3 is TGCGCCAGCAGCCAGGGCACGGGGACAGGGACGGACACTGAAGCTTTCTTT. Amino acid sequence: CASSQGTGTGTDTEAFF.

The chain couples TRBV5-4 to TRBJ2-7, with TRBD1 as a possible D gene (6 bases). Germline V gene data show CDR1 as SGHNT and CDR2 as YYREEE (reference sequence). Trimming took off 2 bases at V and 0 bases at J, with 12 bases between the two ends. The CDR3 spans 15 residues. The CDR3 coding sequence is TGTGCCAGCAGCTTAGGTGGGGGCCACTCCTACGAGCAGTACTTC. This codes for CASSLGGGHSYEQYF. Combining the CDR3 with reference TRBV5-4 and TRBJ2-7 gives the whole variable domain ETGVTQSPTHLIKTRGQQVTLRCSSQSGHNTVSWYQQALGQGPQFIFQYYREEENGRGNFPPRFSGLQFPNYSSELNVNALELDDSALYLCASSLGGGHSYEQYFGPGTRLTVT.

In its sample, this clone was seen a few times. The chain recombines TRBV5-1 with TRBJ1-1; D gene ambiguous. Germline V lookup: CDR1 SGHRS, CDR2 YFSETQ. The V end lost 2 bases, the J end lost 6 bases, and 14 bases lay between the germline ends. This CDR3 contains 14 residues. CDR3 DNA sequence: TGCGCCAGCAGCTTAGACCCCGGGTACCCTGAAGCTTTCTTT. Translated, it gives CASSLDPGYPEAFF.

The V call is TRBV4-3, the J call TRBJ2-7, with D tentatively TRBD1 or TRBD2 (5 bases each). From germline, CDR1 is LGHNA and CDR2 YSLEER. V was cut by 3 bases and J by 5 bases, with 14 bases left in between. This CDR3 has 14 amino acids. This chain's CDR3 is CASSHLRDGDEQYF. CDR3 bases: TGCGCCAGCAGCCACCTCCGGGACGGTGACGAGCAGTACTTC.

V gene TRBV5-4 combines with J gene TRBJ1-2; 9 nucleotides agree with TRBD1. The trim removed 4 bases at V and 0 bases at J, leaving 7 bases unmatched. Germline V lookup: CDR1 SGHNT, CDR2 YYREEE (reference sequence). The CDR3 covers 16 residues. This chain's CDR3 is CASSPTGTGTNYGYTF. CDR3 nucleotides: TGTGCCAGCAGCCCGACCGGGACAGGGACTAACTATGGCTACACCTTC. Full variable domain (rest looked up from reference TRBV5-4 and TRBJ1-2): ETGVTQSPTHLIKTRGQQVTLRCSSQSGHNTVSWYQQALGQGPQFIFQYYREEENGRGNFPPRFSGLQFPNYSSELNVNALELDDSALYLCASSPTGTGTNYGYTFGSGTRLTVV.

The rearrangement uses TRBV6-6 and TRBJ1-1; the D is unclear. The CDR3 has 12 residues. The V and J ends lost 2 bases and 11 bases respectively, with 12 bases between them. Germline CDR1 MNHNY, CDR2 SVGAGI (reference sequence). The CDR3 loop reads CASSYGPQGAFF. CDR3 in DNA: TGTGCCAGCAGTTACGGGCCGCAAGGGGCTTTCTTT.